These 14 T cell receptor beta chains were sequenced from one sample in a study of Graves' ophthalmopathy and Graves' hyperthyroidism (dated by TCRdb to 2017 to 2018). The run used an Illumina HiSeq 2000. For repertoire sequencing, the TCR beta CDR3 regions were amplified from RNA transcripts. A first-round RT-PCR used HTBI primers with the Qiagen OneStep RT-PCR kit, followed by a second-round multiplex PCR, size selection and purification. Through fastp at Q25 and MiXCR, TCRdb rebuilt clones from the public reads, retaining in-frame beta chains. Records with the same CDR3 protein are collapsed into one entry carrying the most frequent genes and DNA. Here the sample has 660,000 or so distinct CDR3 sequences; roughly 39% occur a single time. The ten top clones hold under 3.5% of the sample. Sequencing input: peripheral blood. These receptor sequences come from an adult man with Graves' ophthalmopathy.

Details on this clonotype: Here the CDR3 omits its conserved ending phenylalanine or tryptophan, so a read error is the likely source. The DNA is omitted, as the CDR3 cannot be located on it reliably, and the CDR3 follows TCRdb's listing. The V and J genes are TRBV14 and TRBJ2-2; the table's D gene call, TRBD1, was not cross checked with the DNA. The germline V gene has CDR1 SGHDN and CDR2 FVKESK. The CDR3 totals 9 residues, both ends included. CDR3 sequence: CASSRRGQG.

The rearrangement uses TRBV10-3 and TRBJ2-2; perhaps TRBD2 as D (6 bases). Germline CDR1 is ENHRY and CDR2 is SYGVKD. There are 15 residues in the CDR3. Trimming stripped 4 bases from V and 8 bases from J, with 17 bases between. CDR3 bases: TGTGCCATCAGTGTGGCGGGGCCAAGCTCTGGGGAGCTGTTTTTT. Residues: CAISVAGPSSGELFF.

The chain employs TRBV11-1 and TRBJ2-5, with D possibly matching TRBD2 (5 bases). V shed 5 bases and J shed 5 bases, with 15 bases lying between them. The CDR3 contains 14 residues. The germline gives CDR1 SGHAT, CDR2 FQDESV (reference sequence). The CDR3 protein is CASSPLGRGETQYF. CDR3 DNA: TGTGCCAGCAGCCCCCTCGGTCGGGGTGAGACCCAGTACTTC.

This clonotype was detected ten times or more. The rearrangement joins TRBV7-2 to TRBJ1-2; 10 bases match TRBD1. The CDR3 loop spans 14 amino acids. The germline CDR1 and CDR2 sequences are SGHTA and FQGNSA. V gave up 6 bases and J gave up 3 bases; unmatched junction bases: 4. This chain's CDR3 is CASRTGTGDYGYTF. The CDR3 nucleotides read TGTGCCAGCAGAACCGGGACAGGGGACTATGGCTACACCTTC.

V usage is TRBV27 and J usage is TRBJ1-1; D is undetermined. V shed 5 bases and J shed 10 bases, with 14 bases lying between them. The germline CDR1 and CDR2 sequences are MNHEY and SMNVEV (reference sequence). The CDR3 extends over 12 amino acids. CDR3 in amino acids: CASSPPLDGAFF. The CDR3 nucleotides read TGTGCCAGCAGTCCTCCTCTTGACGGAGCTTTCTTT.

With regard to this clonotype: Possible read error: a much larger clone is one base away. CDR3 loop: CTTSDSREGGDTQYF. CDR3 nucleotide sequence: TGTACCACCAGTGATTCACGGGAGGGCGGAGATACGCAGTATTTT. This chain uses TRBV24-1 with TRBJ2-3, with 8 positions matching TRBD2. Germline CDR1 is KGHDR and CDR2 is SFDVKD. The CDR3 has 15 amino acids.

The CDR3 here is CASSEYTTGRGNTEAFF. CDR3 in DNA: TGTGCCAGCAGTGAATATACTACTGGCCGGGGGAACACTGAAGCTTTCTTT. The chain employs TRBV25-1 and TRBJ1-1; D gene uncertain. The CDR3 has 17 amino acids. Trimming shortened V by 0 bases and J by 1 base, and 15 bases separated the two germline ends. CDR1 is MGHDK and CDR2 is SYGVNS in the germline V gene.

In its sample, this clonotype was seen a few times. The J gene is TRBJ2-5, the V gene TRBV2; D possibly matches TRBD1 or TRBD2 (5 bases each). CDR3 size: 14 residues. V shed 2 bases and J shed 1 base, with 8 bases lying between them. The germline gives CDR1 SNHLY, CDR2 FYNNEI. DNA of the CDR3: TGTGCCAGCAGTGAAATGGGACCCCAAGAGACCCAGTACTTC. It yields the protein CASSEMGPQETQYF.

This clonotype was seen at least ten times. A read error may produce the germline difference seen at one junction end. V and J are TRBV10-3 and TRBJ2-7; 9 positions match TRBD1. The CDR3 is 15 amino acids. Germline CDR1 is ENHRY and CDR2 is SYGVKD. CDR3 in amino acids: CASSESGTGIYEQYF. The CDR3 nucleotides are TGTGCCAGCAGTGAATCCGGGACAGGGATATACGAGCAGTACTTC.

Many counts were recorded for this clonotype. CDR3 residues: CASSEEGSSYNSPLHF. The CDR3 DNA sequence: TGTGCCAGCAGTGAAGAGGGGAGCTCCTATAATTCACCCCTCCACTTT. The chain has TRBV2 and TRBJ1-6; perhaps TRBD1 as D (5 bases). The V end was cut by 1 base, the J end by 0 bases, with 7 bases between. CDR3 length equals 16 residues. CDR1 is SNHLY, CDR2 FYNNEI, per germline.

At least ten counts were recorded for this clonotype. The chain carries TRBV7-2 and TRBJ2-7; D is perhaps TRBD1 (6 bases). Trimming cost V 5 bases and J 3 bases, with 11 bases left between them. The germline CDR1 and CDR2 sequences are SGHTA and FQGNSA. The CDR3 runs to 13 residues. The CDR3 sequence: CASSDQQGYEQYF. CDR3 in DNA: TGTGCCAGCAGCGACCAACAGGGCTACGAGCAGTACTTC.

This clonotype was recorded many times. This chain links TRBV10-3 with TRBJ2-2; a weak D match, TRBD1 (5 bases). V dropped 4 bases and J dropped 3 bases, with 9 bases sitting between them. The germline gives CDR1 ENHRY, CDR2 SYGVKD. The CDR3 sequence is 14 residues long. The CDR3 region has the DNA TGTGCCATCAGTGTGCAGGGCTACACCGGGGAGCTGTTTTTT. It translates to CAISVQGYTGELFF.

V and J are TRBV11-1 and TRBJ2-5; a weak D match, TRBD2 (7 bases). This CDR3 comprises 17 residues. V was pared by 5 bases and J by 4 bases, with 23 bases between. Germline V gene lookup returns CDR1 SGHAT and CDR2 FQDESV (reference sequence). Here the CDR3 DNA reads TGTGCCAGCAGCAACCTACAGGGAGCGGGAAGGGCAGAGACCCAGTACTTC. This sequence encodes CASSNLQGAGRAETQYF.

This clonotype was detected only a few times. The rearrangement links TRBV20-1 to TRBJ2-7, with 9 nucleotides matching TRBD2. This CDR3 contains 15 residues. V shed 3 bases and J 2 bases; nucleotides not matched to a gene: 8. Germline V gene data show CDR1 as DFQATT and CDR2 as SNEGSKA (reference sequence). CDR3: CSASSGGRSTYEQYF. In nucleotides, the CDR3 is TGCAGTGCTAGTAGCGGGGGCCGAAGTACCTACGAGCAGTACTTC.